The T cell receptor beta chain under discussion was sequenced for a study of blood T cell repertoires in COVID-19. CDR1 is SGHRS and CDR2 is YFSETQ in the germline V gene. V gave up 4 bases and J gave up 5 bases; unmatched junction bases: 19. This CDR3 is 19 amino acids long. Original methodology: Using reference gene primer amplification, nucleated cell counts were estimated. Repertoires were generated with immunoSEQ multiplex PCR, while TCRdb's copy carries only in-frame clones and drops some. D and trimming were read from the DNA, whereas the V and J calls and clone size are those reported in that table. The sample lists around 260,000 clones, 88% occurring once.

Material: peripheral blood. This receptor was identified in a human donor in a cohort sampled during active COVID-19. The V and J genes are TRBV5-1 and TRBJ1-5, with TRBD1 matching 9 bases. CDR3 residues: CASSLLPGTGFLFDQPQHF. Here the CDR3 DNA reads TGCGCCAGCAGCCTTTTGCCCGGGACAGGGTTTTTATTCGATCAGCCCCAGCATTTT. The full variable domain, in which reference TRBV5-1 and TRBJ1-5 provide the parts outside the CDR3, is KAGVTQTPRYLIKTRGQQVTLSCSPISGHRSVSWYQQTPGQGLQFLFEYFSETQRNKGNFPGRFSGRQFSNSRSEMNVSTLELGDSALYLCASSLLPGTGFLFDQPQHFGDGTRLSIL.